This TCR beta chain was obtained from a study of blood T cell repertoires in COVID-19. Study overall: Sample material is recorded as cDNA or gDNA derived from T cells, B-cell-depleted T cells, or PBMCs.

From germline, CDR1 is SEHNR and CDR2 FQNEAQ (reference sequence). The CDR3 spans 13 residues. V lost 8 bases to trimming and J lost 6 bases, with 15 bases between them. This clone was recorded only once. In the authors' methods: Amplification with reference gene primers provided the estimates of nucleated cell counts. Using immunoSEQ multiplex PCR, the repertoire was profiled, and TCRdb retains in-frame clones only, with some absent. For V, J and clone size, that table is used; D and trimming come from the DNA. This sample has roughly 100,000 clones, with around 90% found just once. The genes are TRBV7-9 and TRBJ2-3; possible D gene TRBD1, 5 bases. The TCR comes from a woman aged 45 to 65 with COVID-19, enrolled during active disease. Sequencing input: peripheral blood. The CDR3 protein is CASGRGIGDTQYF. CDR3 DNA sequence: TGTGCCAGCGGAAGGGGTATTGGCGATACGCAGTATTTT.